The rows below give T cell receptor beta chains drawn from one sample of a study of graft-versus-host responses after intestinal transplantation. TCRdb's copy holds only in-frame clones and misses some; the assay was immunoSEQ multiplex PCR. Among 5,500 to 6,000 clones listed, around 33% were seen once. Specimen: alloreactive CD8+ T cells from a mixed lymphocyte reaction culture, collected before intestinal transplant. These receptors all come from a human patient who received an intestinal transplant. CDR3s include the opening cysteine and the closing phenylalanine or tryptophan. Each record gives: V gene, J gene, clone size, D gene, CDR3 protein, CDR3 DNA. D genes are given only for firm matches. Clone size is given for some rows only: seen once, a few or many times, or a class if the clone is expanded.

v_gene: TRBV27; j_gene: TRBJ1-2; abundance: NA; d_gene: NA; CDR3aa: CASSYNHRVGYTF; CDR3nt: TGTGCCAGCAGTTACAACCACAGGGTTGGCTACACCTTC
v_gene: TRBV4-1; j_gene: TRBJ1-1; abundance: NA; d_gene: NA; CDR3aa: CASSQEVRFRGMNTEAFF; CDR3nt: TGCGCCAGCAGCCAAGAGGTAAGGTTCAGGGGCATGAACACTGAAGCTTTCTTT
v_gene: TRBV4-2; j_gene: TRBJ2-2; abundance: NA; d_gene: TRBD1; CDR3aa: CASSPAGTVVNTGELFF; CDR3nt: TGTGCCAGCAGCCCAGCCGGGACAGTAGTTAACACCGGGGAGCTGTTTTTT
v_gene: TRBV27; j_gene: TRBJ1-5; abundance: few; d_gene: NA; CDR3aa: CASSLGQGGQPQHF; CDR3nt: TGTGCCAGCAGTTTAGGGCAGGGAGGTCAGCCCCAGCATTTT
v_gene: TRBV5-5; j_gene: TRBJ2-7; abundance: medium-sized; d_gene: NA; CDR3aa: CASSYTSSYEQYF; CDR3nt: TGTGCCAGCAGCTATACTAGTTCCTACGAGCAGTACTTC
v_gene: TRBV6-5; j_gene: TRBJ2-7; abundance: few; d_gene: NA; CDR3aa: CASSYGRGTYEQYF; CDR3nt: TGTGCCAGCAGTTACGGCAGGGGAACCTACGAGCAGTACTTC
v_gene: TRBV6-1; j_gene: TRBJ1-3; abundance: few; d_gene: NA; CDR3aa: CASRESTSGNTIYF; CDR3nt: TGTGCCAGCAGGGAATCTACCTCTGGAAACACCATATATTTT
v_gene: TRBV7-7; j_gene: TRBJ2-7; abundance: few; d_gene: NA; CDR3aa: CASSCLRHFLREQYF; CDR3nt: TGTGCTAGCAGCTGCCTTAGACACTTTCTACGAGAGCAGTACTTC
v_gene: TRBV2; j_gene: TRBJ2-7; abundance: NA; d_gene: NA; CDR3aa: CASTARGMFEQYF; CDR3nt: TGTGCCAGCACGGCCAGGGGAATGTTCGAGCAGTACTTC
v_gene: TRBV18; j_gene: TRBJ1-3; abundance: once; d_gene: NA; CDR3aa: CASSPRVYRGTGNTIYF; CDR3nt: TGTGCCAGCTCACCCCGGGTCTATCGAGGGACTGGAAACACCATATATTTT
v_gene: TRBV5-1; j_gene: TRBJ2-7; abundance: NA; d_gene: TRBD2; CDR3aa: CASSLETSGNYEQYF; CDR3nt: TGTGCCAGCAGCTTAGAGACTAGCGGGAACTACGAGCAGTACTTC
v_gene: TRBV28; j_gene: TRBJ2-3; abundance: few; d_gene: TRBD2; CDR3aa: CASSEATSAASTDTQYF; CDR3nt: TGTGCCAGCAGCGAGGCCACTAGCGCCGCTAGCACAGATACGCAGTATTTT
v_gene: TRBV5-1; j_gene: TRBJ2-7; abundance: NA; d_gene: NA; CDR3aa: CASSFTRGAIYEQYF; CDR3nt: TGCGCCAGCAGCTTTACGCGGGGCGCAATCTACGAGCAGTACTTC
v_gene: TRBV4-2; j_gene: TRBJ2-1; abundance: NA; d_gene: NA; CDR3aa: CASSPPQILLDSHNEQFF; CDR3nt: TGTGCCAGCAGCCCACCTCAAATCCTGCTGGACAGTCACAATGAGCAGTTCTTC
v_gene: TRBV5-1; j_gene: TRBJ2-2; abundance: once; d_gene: TRBD2; CDR3aa: CASSNLAGGNTGELFF; CDR3nt: TGCGCCAGCAGCAACTTAGCGGGGGGAAACACCGGGGAGCTGTTTTTT
v_gene: TRBV7-9; j_gene: TRBJ2-1; abundance: NA; d_gene: NA; CDR3aa: CASSLAPGHLYNEQFF; CDR3nt: TGTGCCAGCAGCTTAGCCCCGGGACACCTCTACAATGAGCAGTTCTTC
v_gene: TRBV7-8; j_gene: TRBJ1-1; abundance: few; d_gene: NA; CDR3aa: CASSLVRADRGGWDYMNTEAFF; CDR3nt: TGTGCCAGCAGCTTAGTACGGGCAGACCGAGGAGGGTGGGACTACATGAACACTGAAGCTTTCTTT
v_gene: TRBV5-1; j_gene: TRBJ2-7; abundance: NA; d_gene: TRBD2; CDR3aa: CASRRRIAGGSYEQYF; CDR3nt: TGCGCCAGCAGACGAAGGATAGCGGGAGGGTCCTACGAGCAGTACTTC
v_gene: TRBV7-3; j_gene: TRBJ2-3; abundance: NA; d_gene: NA; CDR3aa: CASSLRGRDTQYF; CDR3nt: TGTGCCAGCAGCTTAAGGGGGAGGGATACGCAGTATTTT
v_gene: TRBV6-4; j_gene: TRBJ2-1; abundance: few; d_gene: TRBD2; CDR3aa: CASSDSGGGALNEQFF; CDR3nt: TGTGCCAGCAGTGACTCGGGCGGGGGGGCACTCAATGAGCAGTTCTTC
v_gene: TRBV13; j_gene: TRBJ2-7; abundance: NA; d_gene: TRBD1; CDR3aa: CASSLAGQGVYEQYF; CDR3nt: TGTGCCAGCAGCTTAGCAGGACAGGGTGTATACGAGCAGTACTTC
v_gene: TRBV5-1; j_gene: TRBJ2-7; abundance: NA; d_gene: NA; CDR3aa: CASSLAGGILYEQYF; CDR3nt: TGCGCCAGCAGCTTGGCCGGGGGAATTCTTTACGAGCAGTACTTC